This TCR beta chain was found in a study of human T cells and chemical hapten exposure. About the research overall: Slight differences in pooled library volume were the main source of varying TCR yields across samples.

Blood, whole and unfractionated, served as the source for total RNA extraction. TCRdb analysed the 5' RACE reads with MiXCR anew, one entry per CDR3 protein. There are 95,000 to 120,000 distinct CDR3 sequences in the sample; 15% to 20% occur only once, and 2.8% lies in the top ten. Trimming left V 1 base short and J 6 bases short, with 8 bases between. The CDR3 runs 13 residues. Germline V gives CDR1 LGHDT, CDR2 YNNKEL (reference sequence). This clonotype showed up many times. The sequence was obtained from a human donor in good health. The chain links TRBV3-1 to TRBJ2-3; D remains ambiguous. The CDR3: CASSQGSPDTQYF. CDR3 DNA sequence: TGTGCCAGCAGCCAAGGGTCCCCCGATACGCAGTATTTT.